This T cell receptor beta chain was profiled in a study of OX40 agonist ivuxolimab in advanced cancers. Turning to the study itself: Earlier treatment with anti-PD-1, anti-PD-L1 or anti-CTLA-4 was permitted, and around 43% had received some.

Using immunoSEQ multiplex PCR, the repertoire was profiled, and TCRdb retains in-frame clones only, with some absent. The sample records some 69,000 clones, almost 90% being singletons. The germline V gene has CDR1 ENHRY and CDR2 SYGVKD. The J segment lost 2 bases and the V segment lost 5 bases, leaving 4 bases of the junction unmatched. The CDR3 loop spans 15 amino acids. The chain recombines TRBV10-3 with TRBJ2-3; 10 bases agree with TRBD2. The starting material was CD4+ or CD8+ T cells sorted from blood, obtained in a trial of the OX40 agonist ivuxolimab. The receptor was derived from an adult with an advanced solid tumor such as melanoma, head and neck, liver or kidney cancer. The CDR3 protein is CAISLSGRPTDTQYF. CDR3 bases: TGTGCCATCAGTCTTAGCGGGAGGCCCACAGATACGCAGTATTTT.